The 5 T cell receptor beta chains reported below all come from one sample, sequenced in a study of post-analysis software for immune sequencing data. Study-wide results and limits: In patients, about five TRBV segments were more frequent than in controls, with TRBV5-6, TRBV5-1 and TRBV20-1 among them.

No antigens are known for them. Unique molecular identifiers were carried by the TCR beta cDNA libraries. MiXCR, run by TCRdb on the PCR reads, gives a single entry per CDR3 protein. The data hold over 700,000 distinct CDR3 sequences, with roughly 29% observed a single time. The specimen sequenced was blood. All receptors derive from a girl aged 10 to 17 with multiple sclerosis.

This clonotype was counted only a few times. This chain uses TRBV5-1 with TRBJ1-2; 8 bases are a match to TRBD1. Germline values: CDR1 SGHRS, CDR2 YFSETQ. The CDR3 is 13 residues long. The V and J ends lost 0 bases and 11 bases, in that order; junction bases with no gene match: 6. The DNA of the CDR3 is TGCGCCAGCAGCTTGGACAGGGGGACGGCGTACACCTTC. Its translation: CASSLDRGTAYTF.

The chain combines TRBV12-3 or TRBV12-4 with TRBJ2-7; a possible D gene is TRBD2 (5 bases). This CDR3 has 15 amino acids. V lost 6 bases, J lost 9 bases, and 24 bases lay in between. The CDR3 region is CASSGAGVDFGTQYF. The CDR3 DNA is TGTGCCAGCAGCGGCGCGGGTGTGGATTTTGGTACGCAGTACTTC.

This clonotype was recorded a few times. V and J are TRBV9 and TRBJ2-1; 12 bases fit TRBD2. The CDR3 is made up of 16 amino acids. CDR1 is SGDLS, CDR2 YYNGEE, per germline. J was trimmed by 5 bases and V by 4 bases; bases with no gene match: 7. In DNA, the CDR3 is TGTGCCAGCAGCCAACACGGACTAGCGGGGAACAATGAGCAGTTCTTC. Translating gives CASSQHGLAGNNEQFF.

This chain links TRBV29-1 with TRBJ1-2; tentative D call: TRBD1 (5 bases). The germline gives CDR1 SQVTM, CDR2 ANQGSEA. Between the trimmed V and J ends, which lost 7 bases and 3 bases, there was a span of 15 bases. The CDR3 has 13 residues. CDR3 DNA sequence: TGCAGCGCCGGTAGCAGGGTCGACTATGGCTACACCTTC. Protein: CSAGSRVDYGYTF.

This clonotype was picked up a small number of times. The chain employs TRBV7-2 and TRBJ2-7; a possible D gene is TRBD2 (5 bases). Germline CDR1 and CDR2: SGHTA and FQGNSA. CDR3 length: 14 amino acids. Trimming cost V 2 bases and J 6 bases, with 14 bases left between them. In nucleotides, the CDR3 is TGTGCCAGCAGCTTAAATGGAGGAGCGGTCGAGCAGTACTTC. Translated: CASSLNGGAVEQYF.